Listed here is a single T cell receptor (beta chain). The data derive from a study of blood T cell repertoires in COVID-19. The overall study: Acute and convalescent COVID-19 specimens originated in the United States, Italy and Spain. From T cells, B-cell-depleted T cells, or PBMCs came the material, which was cDNA or gDNA.

In the original analysis: How many nucleated cells were present was estimated from reference gene primer amplification. Using immunoSEQ multiplex PCR, the repertoire was profiled, and TCRdb retains in-frame clones only, with some absent. The V and J calls and the clone size are those of that table, but D and trimming were determined from the DNA. Of fewer than 60,000 clones listed, 70% to 85% were seen once; the top ten hold 7.6%. Per the germline V gene, CDR1 is SGHKS and CDR2 is YYEKEE (reference sequence). The CDR3 is made up of 14 amino acids. Deletions cut 4 bases from V and 8 bases from J, with 15 bases between.

V and J are TRBV5-5 and TRBJ1-4; a weak D match, TRBD1 (5 bases). The specimen was peripheral blood. The sequence came from a human donor in a cohort sampled during active COVID-19. CDR3 in amino acids: CASSGTGAWEKLFF. The CDR3 coding sequence is TGTGCCAGCAGCGGAACAGGAGCCTGGGAAAAACTGTTTTTT.